These T cell receptor beta chains were read from a single sample in a study of vaccination and CD4 T cells after COVID-19. MiXCR, applied by TCRdb to the PCR reads, yields one record per CDR3 protein. The repertoire holds fewer than 25,000 distinct CDR3 sequences, roughly 29% seen once, with under 3.5% in the top ten. No antigens are known for them. Sequenced material: CD4+ T cells from blood, cultured in vitro, taken about 7 months after SARS-CoV-2 vaccination. The receptors come from a human donor who had recovered from COVID-19. Each CDR3 is given with its conserved first and last residue. Fields, in order: D gene, clone size, V gene, J gene, CDR3 protein, CDR3 DNA. The D gene is left open where the match is weak. Only some rows state a clone size, as once, few, many or a class for expanded clones.

D: TRBD2
size: once
V: TRBV7-3
J: TRBJ2-3
CDR3: CASSSIAGESDTQYF
DNA: TGTGCCAGCAGCTCAATAGCGGGAGAGTCAGATACGCAGTATTTT

D: -
size: -
V: TRBV19
J: TRBJ1-5
CDR3: CASSISLTGTFSNQPQHF
DNA: TGTGCCAGTAGTATATCCCTGACAGGAACCTTTAGCAATCAGCCCCAGCATTTT

D: -
size: -
V: TRBV4-1
J: TRBJ1-1
CDR3: CASSQGGWGLETEAFF
DNA: TGCGCCAGCAGCCAAGGGGGTTGGGGGTTGGAGACTGAAGCTTTCTTT

D: TRBD1
size: many
V: TRBV15
J: TRBJ2-5
CDR3: CATSTRQGRETQYF
DNA: TGTGCCACCAGCACGAGACAGGGTAGAGAGACCCAGTACTTC

D: -
size: -
V: TRBV7-2
J: TRBJ2-7
CDR3: CASNSASGTQYEQYF
DNA: TGTGCCAGCAACTCCGCCTCCGGGACACAGTACGAGCAGTACTTC

D: TRBD2
size: -
V: TRBV6-1
J: TRBJ2-7
CDR3: CASSILAGDYEQYF
DNA: TGTGCCAGCAGCATACTAGCGGGAGACTACGAGCAGTACTTC

D: TRBD2
size: -
V: TRBV20-1
J: TRBJ2-5
CDR3: CSARGLAGGLQETQYF
DNA: TGCAGTGCTAGGGGACTAGCGGGAGGTCTCCAAGAGACCCAGTACTTC

D: -
size: -
V: TRBV6-1
J: TRBJ1-1
CDR3: CATIRPGVTEAFF
DNA: TGTGCCACCATCCGTCCAGGGGTAACTGAAGCTTTCTTT

D: TRBD2
size: -
V: TRBV28
J: TRBJ2-3
CDR3: CASSLYRGTRLRTDTQYF
DNA: TGTGCCAGCAGTCTCTATAGGGGGACTAGATTGAGGACAGATACGCAGTATTTT

D: TRBD1
size: -
V: TRBV7-3
J: TRBJ1-1
CDR3: CASRPGQGFGDTEAFF
DNA: TGTGCCAGCAGGCCGGGACAGGGGTTTGGGGACACTGAAGCTTTCTTT

D: TRBD2
size: -
V: TRBV4-1
J: TRBJ2-3
CDR3: CASSQVLAASTDTQYF
DNA: TGCGCCAGCAGCCAAGTGCTAGCGGCTAGCACAGATACGCAGTATTTT

D: TRBD1
size: -
V: TRBV7-9
J: TRBJ2-4
CDR3: CASSLLGTGFDIQYF
DNA: TGTGCCAGCAGCTTATTAGGGACAGGTTTCGACATTCAGTACTTC

D: -
size: -
V: TRBV6-1
J: TRBJ2-5
CDR3: CASSRVQETQYF
DNA: TGTGCCAGCAGTAGGGTGCAAGAGACCCAGTACTTC

D: TRBD2
size: few
V: TRBV20-1
J: TRBJ2-5
CDR3: CSAIPGLAGSLQETQYF
DNA: TGCAGTGCTATCCCGGGACTAGCGGGAAGTTTGCAAGAGACCCAGTACTTC

D: TRBD2
size: -
V: TRBV24-1
J: TRBJ2-7
CDR3: CATRELAGDHEQYF
DNA: TGTGCCACCAGAGAACTAGCGGGAGACCACGAGCAGTACTTC

D: TRBD1
size: few
V: TRBV20-1
J: TRBJ1-5
CDR3: CSAVIGTGTLNQPQHF
DNA: TGCAGTGCCGTAATCGGGACAGGGACTCTCAATCAGCCCCAGCATTTT

D: -
size: -
V: TRBV20-1
J: TRBJ1-5
CDR3: CSASKQGLFWAQHF
DNA: TGCAGTGCTAGTAAACAGGGTCTCTTTTGGGCCCAGCATTTT

D: -
size: -
V: TRBV25-1
J: TRBJ2-2
CDR3: CATRALGGELFF
DNA: TGTGCCACTAGGGCCTTGGGCGGGGAGCTGTTTTTT

D: -
size: -
V: TRBV29-1
J: TRBJ2-5
CDR3: CSVEPTQGGQETQYF
DNA: TGCAGCGTTGAACCAACACAGGGTGGGCAAGAGACCCAGTACTTC

D: TRBD1
size: -
V: TRBV12-3/TRBV12-4
J: TRBJ1-2
CDR3: CASSRGRGYTF
DNA: TGTGCCAGCAGCAGGGGGCGAGGCTACACCTTC

D: TRBD1
size: many
V: TRBV6-5
J: TRBJ2-7
CDR3: CASSSPRTGVRAWTYEQYF
DNA: TGTGCCAGCAGTTCCCCTAGGACAGGGGTCCGGGCATGGACCTACGAGCAGTACTTC

D: -
size: few
V: TRBV21-1
J: TRBJ1-5
CDR3: CASSKGADRGSNQPQHF
DNA: TGTGCCAGCAGCAAAGGGGCCGACAGGGGTAGCAATCAGCCCCAGCATTTT

D: -
size: few
V: TRBV7-3
J: TRBJ2-1
CDR3: CASSPLGSYNEQFF
DNA: TGTGCCAGCAGCCCCCTGGGGTCCTACAATGAGCAGTTCTTC

D: -
size: -
V: TRBV4-1
J: TRBJ1-6
CDR3: CASSQGLGINSPLHF
DNA: TGTGCCAGCAGCCAGGGGCTGGGGATTAATTCACCCCTCCACTTT

D: TRBD1
size: -
V: TRBV7-8
J: TRBJ2-3
CDR3: CASSLGTGITDTQYF
DNA: TGTGCCAGCAGCTTAGGGACAGGGATCACAGATACGCAGTATTTT

D: -
size: -
V: TRBV7-9
J: TRBJ2-1
CDR3: CASSSSGVVGNEQFF
DNA: TGTGCCAGCAGCTCATCGGGAGTAGTGGGCAATGAGCAGTTCTTC

D: TRBD1
size: -
V: TRBV19
J: TRBJ2-6
CDR3: CASTDRGSRGANVLTF
DNA: TGTGCCAGTACGGACAGGGGCTCTCGTGGGGCCAACGTCCTGACTTTC

D: TRBD2
size: few
V: TRBV7-2
J: TRBJ2-1
CDR3: CASSLLAGVINEQFF
DNA: TGTGCCAGCAGCTTACTAGCGGGAGTAATCAATGAGCAGTTCTTC

D: TRBD2
size: -
V: TRBV20-1
J: TRBJ2-5
CDR3: CSADRTSGRWEAETQYF
DNA: TGCAGTGCTGACCGGACTAGCGGGAGATGGGAGGCAGAGACCCAGTACTTC

D: -
size: -
V: TRBV25-1
J: TRBJ2-5
CDR3: CASSDPYGLRGQETQYF
DNA: TGTGCCAGCAGTGACCCCTACGGGTTGCGGGGACAAGAGACCCAGTACTTC

D: TRBD1
size: -
V: TRBV20-1
J: TRBJ2-3
CDR3: CSAEKRSGQGSPRGTQYF
DNA: TGCAGTGCAGAGAAAAGGTCCGGACAGGGGTCTCCGAGGGGTACGCAGTATTTT

D: TRBD1
size: medium-sized
V: TRBV20-1
J: TRBJ1-2
CDR3: CSASGGGNYGYTF
DNA: TGCAGTGCTTCAGGGGGGGGTAACTATGGCTACACCTTC

D: -
size: -
V: TRBV7-9
J: TRBJ2-6
CDR3: CASRHREGQVSGANVLTF
DNA: TGTGCCAGCAGACATCGAGAGGGTCAAGTCTCTGGGGCCAACGTCCTGACTTTC

D: -
size: -
V: TRBV5-1
J: TRBJ2-5
CDR3: CASSLWDGKETQYF
DNA: TGCGCCAGCAGCTTATGGGACGGTAAAGAGACCCAGTACTTC

D: -
size: once
V: TRBV19
J: TRBJ2-5
CDR3: CASSNGPAETQYF
DNA: TGTGCCAGTAGTAACGGACCCGCCGAGACCCAGTACTTC

D: TRBD2
size: medium-sized
V: TRBV6-5
J: TRBJ2-7
CDR3: CASSSARLAGTYEQYF
DNA: TGTGCCAGCAGTTCGGCTAGGCTAGCGGGGACCTACGAGCAGTACTTC

D: TRBD1
size: few
V: TRBV5-4
J: TRBJ1-1
CDR3: CASSLAGTGGVKAFF
DNA: TGTGCCAGCAGCTTGGCCGGGACAGGGGGCGTCAAGGCTTTCTTT

D: -
size: once
V: TRBV6-5
J: TRBJ2-1
CDR3: CASSYAKGGGSEQFF
DNA: TGTGCCAGCAGTTACGCCAAAGGCGGAGGCTCTGAGCAGTTCTTC

D: TRBD2
size: few
V: TRBV10-3
J: TRBJ2-3
CDR3: CAISGSSGTTDTQYF
DNA: TGTGCCATCAGTGGATCTAGCGGCACCACAGATACGCAGTATTTT

D: TRBD2
size: -
V: TRBV24-1
J: TRBJ2-1
CDR3: CATSGAGDAGGEQFF
DNA: TGTGCCACCAGTGGCGCGGGAGACGCTGGGGGTGAGCAGTTCTTC

D: -
size: few
V: TRBV20-1
J: TRBJ2-1
CDR3: CSAPTLVPYNEQFF
DNA: TGCAGTGCCCCAACCCTAGTGCCCTACAATGAGCAGTTCTTC

D: -
size: -
V: TRBV28
J: TRBJ2-3
CDR3: CASSLLEVFTDTQYF
DNA: TGTGCCAGCAGTTTACTCGAGGTTTTCACAGATACGCAGTATTTT

D: TRBD2
size: few
V: TRBV7-9
J: TRBJ2-7
CDR3: CASSLVAGAYEQYF
DNA: TGTGCCAGCAGCTTAGTAGCGGGAGCCTACGAGCAGTACTTC

D: TRBD2
size: -
V: TRBV28
J: TRBJ2-7
CDR3: CASSARTSGRAVAYEQYF
DNA: TGTGCCAGCAGCGCGAGGACTAGCGGGAGGGCCGTGGCCTACGAGCAGTACTTC

D: -
size: -
V: TRBV2
J: TRBJ2-3
CDR3: CASSYNREYTQYF
DNA: TGTGCCAGCAGTTACAACAGGGAGTATACGCAGTATTTT

D: TRBD2
size: once
V: TRBV10-3
J: TRBJ2-1
CDR3: CAISERGLAGNNEQFF
DNA: TGTGCCATCAGTGAGAGAGGACTAGCGGGAAACAATGAGCAGTTCTTC

D: TRBD1
size: -
V: TRBV5-1
J: TRBJ2-5
CDR3: CASSLGAGGGEKETQYF
DNA: TGCGCCAGCAGCTTGGGGGCAGGGGGCGGTGAAAAAGAGACCCAGTACTTC

D: TRBD2
size: -
V: TRBV20-1
J: TRBJ2-7
CDR3: CSAQRLAGLLNFYEQYF
DNA: TGCAGTGCTCAAAGACTAGCGGGATTACTTAATTTCTACGAGCAGTACTTC

D: -
size: -
V: TRBV4-2
J: TRBJ2-7
CDR3: CASSQANRDQYF
DNA: TGTGCCAGCAGCCAAGCAAACAGAGATCAGTACTTC

D: -
size: -
V: TRBV7-9
J: TRBJ2-5
CDR3: CASSLRGVRGSETQYF
DNA: TGTGCCAGCAGCCTAAGGGGTGTGAGGGGATCAGAGACCCAGTACTTC

D: -
size: -
V: TRBV19
J: TRBJ2-5
CDR3: CASSIDGQPQETQYF
DNA: TGTGCCAGTAGTATAGATGGACAGCCACAAGAGACCCAGTACTTC

D: TRBD2
size: few
V: TRBV10-3
J: TRBJ2-5
CDR3: CAITSSGINLEETQYF
DNA: TGTGCCATCACTTCTAGCGGGATTAATTTGGAAGAGACCCAGTACTTC

D: -
size: -
V: TRBV24-1
J: TRBJ2-3
CDR3: CATSDGQPITDTQYF
DNA: TGTGCCACCAGTGATGGACAGCCTATCACAGATACGCAGTATTTT

D: TRBD2
size: -
V: TRBV20-1
J: TRBJ2-5
CDR3: CSARDLRTSGRQETQYF
DNA: TGCAGTGCTAGAGATCTTCGGACTAGCGGGAGACAAGAGACCCAGTACTTC